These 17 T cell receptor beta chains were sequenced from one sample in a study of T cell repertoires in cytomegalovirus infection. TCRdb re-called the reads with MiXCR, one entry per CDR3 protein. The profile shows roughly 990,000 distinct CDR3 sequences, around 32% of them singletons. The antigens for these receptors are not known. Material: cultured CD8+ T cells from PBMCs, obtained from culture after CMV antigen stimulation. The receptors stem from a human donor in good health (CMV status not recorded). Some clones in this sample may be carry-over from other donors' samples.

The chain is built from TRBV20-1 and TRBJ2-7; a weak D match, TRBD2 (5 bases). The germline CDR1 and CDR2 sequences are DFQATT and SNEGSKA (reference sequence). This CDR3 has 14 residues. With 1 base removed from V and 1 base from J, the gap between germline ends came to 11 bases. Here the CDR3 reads CSARVLTGSYEQYF. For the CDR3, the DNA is TGCAGTGCTAGAGTGCTGACGGGATCCTACGAGCAGTACTTC.

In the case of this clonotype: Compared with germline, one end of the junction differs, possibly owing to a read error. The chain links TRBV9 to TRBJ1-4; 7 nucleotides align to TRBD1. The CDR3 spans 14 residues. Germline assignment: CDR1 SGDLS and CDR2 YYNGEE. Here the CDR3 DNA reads TGTGCCAGTAGCGTCCGGGACAGCAATGAAAAACTGTTTTTT. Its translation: CASSVRDSNEKLFF.

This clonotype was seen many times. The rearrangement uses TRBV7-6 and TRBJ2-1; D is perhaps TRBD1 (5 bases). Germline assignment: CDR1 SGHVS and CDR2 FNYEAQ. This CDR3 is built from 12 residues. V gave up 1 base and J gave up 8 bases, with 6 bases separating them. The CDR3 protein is CASSLEGDEQFF. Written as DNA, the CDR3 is TGTGCCAGCAGCTTAGAAGGGGATGAGCAGTTCTTC.

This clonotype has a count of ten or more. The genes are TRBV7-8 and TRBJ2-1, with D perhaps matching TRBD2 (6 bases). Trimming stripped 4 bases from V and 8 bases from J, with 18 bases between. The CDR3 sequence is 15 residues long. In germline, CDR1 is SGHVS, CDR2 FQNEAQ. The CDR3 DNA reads TGTGCCAGCAGCTGGAGGGGCAGGGCCATCGATGAGCAGTTCTTC. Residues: CASSWRGRAIDEQFF.

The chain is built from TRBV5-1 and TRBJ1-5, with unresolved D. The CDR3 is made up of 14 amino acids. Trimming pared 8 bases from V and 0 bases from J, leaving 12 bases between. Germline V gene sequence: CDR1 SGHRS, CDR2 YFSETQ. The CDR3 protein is CASPCQYSNQPQHF. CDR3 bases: TGCGCCAGTCCTTGCCAGTATAGCAATCAGCCCCAGCATTTT. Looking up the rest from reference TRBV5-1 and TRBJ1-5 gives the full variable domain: KAGVTQTPRYLIKTRGQQVTLSCSPISGHRSVSWYQQTPGQGLQFLFEYFSETQRNKGNFPGRFSGRQFSNSRSEMNVSTLELGDSALYLCASPCQYSNQPQHFGDGTRLSIL.

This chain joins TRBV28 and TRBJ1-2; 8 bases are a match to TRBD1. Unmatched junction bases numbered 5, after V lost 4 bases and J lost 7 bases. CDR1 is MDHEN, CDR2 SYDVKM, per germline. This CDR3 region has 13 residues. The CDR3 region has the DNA TGTGCCAGCAGTTCCCGGGACAGGCGTGGCTACACCTTC. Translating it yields CASSSRDRRGYTF.

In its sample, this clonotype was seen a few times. In DNA form, the CDR3 reads TGTGCCAGCAGTGCGACAGGGGGCCCCTACGAGCAGTACTTC. Its translation is CASSATGGPYEQYF. This chain connects TRBV6-1 to TRBJ2-7; 10 bases match TRBD1. This CDR3 contains 14 residues. Germline V gene data show CDR1 as MNHNS and CDR2 as SASEGT. V was clipped by 4 bases and J by 2 bases; unmatched bases: 2.

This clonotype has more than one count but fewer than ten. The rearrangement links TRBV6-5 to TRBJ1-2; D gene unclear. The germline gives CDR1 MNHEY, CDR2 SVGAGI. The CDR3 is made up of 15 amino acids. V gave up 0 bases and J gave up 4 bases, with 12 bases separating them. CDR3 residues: CASSYSSGSAYGYTF. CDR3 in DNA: TGTGCCAGCAGTTACTCGAGTGGCAGCGCCTATGGCTACACCTTC.

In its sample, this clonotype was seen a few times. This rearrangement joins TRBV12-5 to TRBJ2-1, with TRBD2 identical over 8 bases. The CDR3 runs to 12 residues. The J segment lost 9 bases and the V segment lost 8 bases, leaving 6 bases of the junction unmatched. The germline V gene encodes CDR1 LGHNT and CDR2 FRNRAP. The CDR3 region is CASSGGRIEQFF. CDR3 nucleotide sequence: TGTGCTAGTTCGGGGGGGAGGATTGAGCAGTTCTTC.

The DNA of the CDR3 is TGCGCCAGCAGCCAAGGCCTCTCCTACGAGCAGTACGTC. It is translated as CASSQGLSYEQYV. The chain carries TRBV4-1 and TRBJ2-7, with D hard to call. Trimming pared 1 base from V and 0 bases from J, leaving 4 bases between. This CDR3 is built from 13 residues. Germline lookup yields CDR1 MGHRA and CDR2 YSYEKL.

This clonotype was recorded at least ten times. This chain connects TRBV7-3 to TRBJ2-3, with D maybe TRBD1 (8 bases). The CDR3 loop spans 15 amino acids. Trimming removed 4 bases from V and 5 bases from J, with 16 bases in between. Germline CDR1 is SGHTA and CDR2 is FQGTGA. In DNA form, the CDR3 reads TGTGCCAGCAGCTCCGGACAGGGAGGGGGAGATACGCAGTATTTT. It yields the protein CASSSGQGGGDTQYF.

CDR3 sequence (DNA): TGCAGCGTTGAAGTACGTCAGTATGGCTACACCTTC. As protein: CSVEVRQYGYTF. The rearrangement links TRBV29-1 to TRBJ1-2; no reliable D call. Deletions cut 1 base from V and 5 bases from J, with 8 bases between. CDR1 SQVTM and CDR2 ANQGSEA come from the germline V gene. CDR3 length: 12 amino acids.

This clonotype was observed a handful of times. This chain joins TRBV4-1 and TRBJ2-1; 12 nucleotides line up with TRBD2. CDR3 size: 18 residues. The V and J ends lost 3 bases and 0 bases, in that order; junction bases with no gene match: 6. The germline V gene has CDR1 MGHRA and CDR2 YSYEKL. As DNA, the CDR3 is TGCGCCAGCAGCCACCCACAACTAGCGGGGGGCTCCTACAATGAGCAGTTCTTC. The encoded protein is CASSHPQLAGGSYNEQFF.

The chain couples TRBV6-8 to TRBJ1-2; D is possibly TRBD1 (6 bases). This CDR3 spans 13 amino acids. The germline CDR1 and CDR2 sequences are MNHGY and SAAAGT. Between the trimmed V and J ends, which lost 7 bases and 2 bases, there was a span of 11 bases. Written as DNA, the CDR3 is TGTGCCAGCATGATGACAGGAAACTATGGCTACACCTTC. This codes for CASMMTGNYGYTF.

The CDR3 nucleotides read TGTGCCAGTAGTTCCGGGACATGGAGGACTGAAGCTTTCTTT. This codes for CASSSGTWRTEAFF. J is TRBJ1-1 and V is TRBV19; D might be TRBD1 (6 bases). Trimming removed 5 bases at V and 5 bases at J, with 15 bases between. The CDR3 has 14 residues. The germline V gene encodes CDR1 LNHDA and CDR2 SQIVND (reference sequence).

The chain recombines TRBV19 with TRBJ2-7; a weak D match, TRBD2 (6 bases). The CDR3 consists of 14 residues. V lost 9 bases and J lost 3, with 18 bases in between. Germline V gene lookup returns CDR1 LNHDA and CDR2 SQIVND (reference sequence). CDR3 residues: CARKFMGGLYEQYV. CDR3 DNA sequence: TGTGCCAGGAAGTTTATGGGGGGACTCTACGAGCAGTACGTC.

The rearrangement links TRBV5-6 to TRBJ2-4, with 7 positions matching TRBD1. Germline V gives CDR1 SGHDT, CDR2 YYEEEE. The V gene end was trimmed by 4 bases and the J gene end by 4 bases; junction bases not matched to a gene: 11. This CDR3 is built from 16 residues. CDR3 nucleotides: TGTGCCAGCAGCCCGCCAGGGGCAGGGGGAAAAAACATTCAGTACTTC. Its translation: CASSPPGAGGKNIQYF.